This T cell receptor beta chain was found in a study of blood T cell repertoires in COVID-19 (dated by TCRdb to about 2020). At the level of the whole study: The collaborator samples originated in the United States, Italy and Spain and spanned the acute and convalescent phases of COVID-19. The prospective study material was composed of cDNA or gDNA derived from T cells, B-cell-depleted T cells, or PBMCs. Deeply sampled blood TCRbeta repertoires from subjects exposed to, actively infected with, or recovered from COVID-19 were included in the dataset. The repertoires were released in a freely available public database meant as a resource for research on the immune response to SARS-CoV-2. The samples were drawn from the first 160 participants of the ongoing ImmuneRACE study and from 950 to 1,500 subjects provided by 6 global collaborators. Nearly every sample came with metadata listing a de-identified subject ID, COVID-19 status, age in years and sex. Where available, HLA class I and class II types were taken from metadata supplied by the sample provider and were not determined by assay-based typing. Here is what the overall study found, with its caveats: The amount of clinical and demographic metadata varied by source and participant and was provided uncurated.

V and J lose 0 bases and 1 base, and a span of 7 bases separates them. The germline V gene supplies CDR1 SGHDT and CDR2 YYEEEE. From its cysteine to its phenylalanine, the CDR3 spans 14 amino acids. Only the CDR3 portion is preserved as DNA: 42 bases, with reading frame beginning at the first base. Collaborating institutions collected whole blood in K2EDTA tubes following their own protocols. For TCRbeta analysis, collaborators shipped samples in one of three forms: frozen whole blood, isolated PBMCs, or DNA extracted from either of those sample types. TCRbeta CDR3 regions were amplified from genomic DNA by means of the immunoSEQ Assay, a bias-controlled multiplex PCR. Processing in the source paper ran as follows. The number of nucleated cells in each sample was estimated by amplification of reference gene primers within the assay. Sequence reads were collapsed and filtered to measure the absolute abundance of every unique TCRbeta CDR3 rearrangement. For each sample, productive Simpson clonality was calculated as the square root of Simpson's diversity index across productive rearrangements. Drawn from immuneACCESS, this table holds only the in-frame rearrangements with V and J called that TCRdb kept. Clones are partly lost; checked studies trace under half to an unresolved V gene and leave the rest unexplained. Clone size and V and J calls were adopted from that table, with D and trimming inferred from the DNA. The sample data list about 200,000 clones, and 86% of these were observed just once. 0.78% of the sample is in the top ten clones.

The sample holds a few counts of this clone. What this receptor recognizes is not known. Base qualities are not at hand, and no much larger clone is one base apart. This sequence originates from a woman in her 70s with acute or convalescent COVID-19. The material sequenced was peripheral blood. The sequence links TRBV5-6 to TRBJ1-1, with no confident D gene call. In nucleotide form, the sequence is TGTGCCAGCAGCTTGGGAGTAAAGAACACTGAAGCTTTCTTT. Translation gives CASSLGVKNTEAFF.